This T cell receptor beta chain appears in the sequencing data of a study of identical twins (dated by TCRdb to the mid-2010s). At the level of the whole study: The study deep-sequenced TCR alpha and beta repertoires from monozygotic twins, unrelated adults of various ages and cord blood to test whether fetal clonotypes persist. To rule out contamination, the twin experiments were replicated at different times with different library preparation protocols.

What the research found in general, with its limitations: Zero-insertion analyses could be partly confounded by invariant T cells such as MAIT and iNKT, though diverse VJ usage argued against such confounding for most clonotypes. In monozygotic twins, recombination models systematically underestimated out-of-frame TCR alpha sharing, but the models matched the sharing seen between unrelated individuals. Compared with coincidental sharing between unrelated individuals, out-of-frame TCR alpha sequences shared between twins had an excess of sequences with low generation probability. In beta out-of-frame sequences, excess twin sharing was weaker, because having fewer shared sequences lowered the signal-to-noise ratio. Because the same donors could not be followed over many years, the conclusions relied on cross-sectional statistical analysis. Abundant cord blood beta clonotypes carried fewer insertions; young adult naive repertoires showed a weaker similar trend, while memory repertoires showed none.

According to the germline V gene (reference sequence), CDR1 reads DFQATT and CDR2 reads SNEGSKA. V is pruned by 6 bases and J by 1 base, leaving 8 bases of the junction without a gene match. The CDR3 contains 14 residues, cysteine and phenylalanine counted. Here the CDR3 DNA is all that survives: 42 bases in frame from base 1. Concerning this clonotype itself: It has no known antigen specificity. Base qualities are missing; no much larger clone stands one base away.

Receptors were amplified or captured by 5' RACE. The sequencer was an Illumina HiSeq 2000. A universal primer binding site was introduced by template switching, and a unique molecular identifier was present in the final cDNA, enabling accurate counting of TCR cDNA molecules. Specific primers in the conserved constant-segment region were used to synthesize first-strand cDNA for the TCR alpha and beta chains. To control for contamination, every cDNA library carried two barcodes: a SMART-Mk sample barcode plus Illumina barcodes. Two successive PCR steps introduced TruSeq adapter sequences along with Illumina sample barcodes. TCR alpha and beta cDNA libraries were sequenced on the Illumina HiSeq platform with custom primers. From the authors' description of their analysis: Raw reads were processed with MiGEC to extract unique molecular identifiers, and MiXCR was used to determine CDR3 positions. Recombination models were inferred per individual with the repgenHMM and IGoR tools using an EM algorithm. The analysis of shared clonotypes was done with the tcR package in R, with sharing normalized by the product of cloneset sizes. To study raw recombination without the effects of thymic and clonal selection, out-of-frame nonproductive sequences were analyzed. TCRdb itself trimmed the public reads at Q25 with fastp, ran MiXCR and retained productive beta chains. Every entry covers one CDR3 protein and lists the most common genes and DNA from its rows. None of the V and J calls come from the authors' own analysis; TCRdb made them. A total of 450,000 or so distinct CDR3 sequences appear in this sample, under 20% of them only once. The ten largest clones add up to around 12% of the sample.

Every donor in the study was a healthy Caucasian. Three unrelated non-twin adults were also sequenced: a male aged 18 to 30, a male aged 50 to 59 and a female aged 50 to 59. Miltenyi CD45RO+ enrichment and human naive T-cell isolation kits were used to isolate memory (CD45RO+) and naive T cells from PBMC. The rearranged chain carries TRBV20-1 and TRBJ2-7, and 8 junction bases match TRBD2. The clonotype was recovered from a man between 50 and 59 years old in good health. Source material: naive T cells sorted from blood. Reading the label with the study, this specimen's cell subset or site is: cells isolated with a human naive T-cell isolation kit. Read as DNA, the sequence is TGCAGTGCCGCAAGAGTAGCGGGATCCTACGAGCAGTACTTC. It translates to CSAARVAGSYEQYF.